These 27 T cell receptor beta chains originate from one sample sequenced in a study of cytomegalovirus exposure and HLA in healthy donors (dated by TCRdb to the late 2010s). Libraries were prepared through the immunoSEQ multiplex PCR assay. Sourced from immuneACCESS, this table was stored by TCRdb with only in-frame sequences that have V and J called. A share of the clones is absent; for the studies checked, an unresolved V gene accounts for under half, and the remainder has no known explanation. The sample includes 130,000 or so clones, with nearly 90% observed a single time. 3% to 4% of the sample belongs to the ten largest clones. The sequencing input was PBMCs. These receptors came from a man aged 25-40 years in good health and CMV-seronegative.

The chain is built from TRBV5-6 and TRBJ1-2; D perhaps matches TRBD1 (6 bases). The CDR3 is 14 residues long. The germline V gene has CDR1 SGHDT and CDR2 YYEEEE. V lost 4 bases, J lost 4 bases, and 14 bases lay in between. The CDR3: CASSHRVSVYGYTF. DNA for the CDR3: TGTGCCAGCAGCCACAGGGTATCAGTCTATGGCTACACCTTC.

The chain carries TRBV14 and TRBJ2-5; 12 bases align to TRBD2. Germline-derived CDR1 and CDR2 are SGHDN and FVKESK. Unmatched junction bases numbered 3, after V lost 2 bases and J lost 5 bases. The CDR3 has 15 residues. In nucleotides, the CDR3 is TGTGCCAGCAGCCAACTAGCGGGGGGGCTCGAGACCCAGTACTTC. Its protein is CASSQLAGGLETQYF.

This clone was recorded a few times. The chain is built from TRBV6-6 and TRBJ2-7, with a possible D match to TRBD1 (6 bases). There are 14 residues in the CDR3. Germline V CDR1 and CDR2: MNHNY, SVGAGI (reference sequence). Between the trimmed V and J ends, which lost 2 bases and 4 bases, there was a span of 12 bases. CDR3 in DNA: TGTGCCAGCAGTTACAACAGGGTCGCGTACGAGCAGTACTTC. This translates into CASSYNRVAYEQYF.

This chain connects TRBV7-8 to TRBJ1-5, with D possibly matching TRBD1 (5 bases). This CDR3 is built from 15 residues. V was shortened by 3 bases and J by 6 bases, with 15 bases between the two germline ends. Germline V gives CDR1 SGHVS, CDR2 FQNEAQ. CDR3 residues: CASSFYQGPSQPQHF. CDR3 coding DNA: TGTGCCAGCAGCTTTTATCAGGGTCCGAGTCAGCCCCAGCATTTT.

The chain links TRBV15 to TRBJ1-1; TRBD1 aligns across 8 bases. Trimming removed 3 bases from V and 6 bases from J; junction bases left unmatched: 6. The V gene's germline CDR1 is LNHNV and CDR2 YYDKDF (reference sequence). This CDR3 region has 14 residues. This CDR3 is CATSRGQAEPEAFF. The CDR3 DNA sequence: TGTGCCACCAGCAGGGGACAGGCGGAACCTGAAGCTTTCTTT.

As for this clone: Germline is not matched at one junction end, which may reflect a read error. The CDR3 nucleotides read TGTGCCAGCAGCCACCCCGGGGGGGTCTGGGGGAATATAAAATTC. This translates into CASSHPGGVWGNIKF. This sequence joins TRBV11-2 and TRBJ2-7; 8 nucleotides match TRBD2. The CDR3 covers 15 residues. The germline V gene has CDR1 SGHAT and CDR2 FQNNGV.

This clone was seen only once. The rearrangement uses TRBV5-5 and TRBJ2-7; a possible D gene is TRBD2 (5 bases). Between the trimmed V and J ends, which lost 2 bases and 2 bases, there was a span of 26 bases. The CDR3 has 19 residues. Germline values: CDR1 SGHKS, CDR2 YYEKEE (reference sequence). CDR3 residues: CASSLQTSDSRAWAYEQYF. The CDR3 nucleotides are TGTGCCAGCAGCTTACAAACTTCGGACTCCCGGGCTTGGGCCTACGAGCAGTACTTC.

This sequence joins TRBV6-1 and TRBJ2-1; 13 bases agree with TRBD2. V dropped 7 bases and J dropped 4; count of bases not matched to a gene: 4. CDR3 length equals 15 residues. CDR1 and CDR2 (germline): MNHNS, SASEGT. The chain's CDR3 is CASIKTSGGYNEQFF. The DNA for the CDR3 is TGTGCCAGCATTAAGACTAGCGGGGGGTACAATGAGCAGTTCTTC.

This rearrangement joins TRBV9 to TRBJ2-5; 9 nucleotides align to TRBD2. The CDR3 has 15 amino acids. The V gene's germline CDR1 is SGDLS and CDR2 YYNGEE. J lost 5 bases, V lost 5 bases, and 10 bases had no gene match. The CDR3 nucleotides read TGTGCCAGCAGAGAAGGCGGGGGGGCCGGGGAGACCCAGTACTTC. Protein product: CASREGGGAGETQYF.

The rearrangement uses TRBV18 and TRBJ1-5, with a tentative D call TRBD1 (5 bases). V gave up 2 bases and J gave up 4 bases, with 12 bases separating them. The germline gives CDR1 KGHSH, CDR2 LQKENI. The CDR3 runs 15 residues. CDR3 sequence: CASSPGAGRNQPQHF. The CDR3 DNA reads as TGTGCCAGCTCACCAGGCGCGGGACGGAATCAGCCCCAGCATTTT.

The rearrangement joins TRBV18 to TRBJ2-3; 16 positions match TRBD2. The V gene end was trimmed by 0 bases and the J gene end by 4 bases; junction bases not matched to a gene: 4. Per germline, CDR1 KGHSH and CDR2 LQKENI. CDR3 length: 18 residues. CDR3 bases: TGTGCCAGCTCACCACCGGGACTAGCGGGGGGGCGAGCAGATACGCAGTATTTT. This translates into CASSPPGLAGGRADTQYF.

The CDR3 spells CASSKGQGGSYNEQFF. DNA of the CDR3: TGTGCCAGCAGCAAGGGACAGGGAGGCTCCTACAATGAGCAGTTCTTC. V gene TRBV5-5 combines with J gene TRBJ2-1; 9 bases match TRBD1. J gave up 0 bases and V 4 bases, and 5 bases lay outside the gene matches. The germline gives CDR1 SGHKS, CDR2 YYEKEE (reference sequence). The CDR3 totals 16 residues.

The chain links TRBV7-2 to TRBJ1-2, with D perhaps TRBD1 (5 bases). The CDR3 spans 13 residues. The germline V gene encodes CDR1 SGHTA and CDR2 FQGNSA. V lost 5 bases to trimming and J lost 4 bases, with 11 bases between them. The CDR3 protein is CASSPDRSYGYTF. The CDR3 DNA reads as TGTGCCAGCAGCCCAGACAGATCCTATGGCTACACCTTC.

This clone was counted once. V gene TRBV7-2 combines with J gene TRBJ1-3; 7 bases line up with TRBD1. The trim removed 5 bases at V and 0 bases at J, leaving 4 bases unmatched. This CDR3 comprises 15 residues. Looked up from germline, CDR1 is SGHTA and CDR2 is FQGNSA. The CDR3 reads CASSQTGFSGNTIYF. The CDR3 nucleotides read TGTGCCAGCAGCCAGACAGGGTTCTCTGGAAACACCATATATTTT.

The CDR3 bases are TGTGCCATCAGTGAGTTGAAGGGGGCTGGAGAGCAGTACTTC. Protein sequence: CAISELKGAGEQYF. The J gene is TRBJ2-7, the V gene TRBV10-3; 7 bases agree with TRBD1. This CDR3 is built from 14 residues. Germline V lookup: CDR1 ENHRY, CDR2 SYGVKD. J gave up 7 bases and V 1 base, and 7 bases lay outside the gene matches.

V and J are TRBV5-1 and TRBJ2-7, with 13 bases lining up with TRBD2. The V segment lost 5 bases and the J segment 3 bases; nucleotides outside the gene matches: 5. Per the germline V gene, CDR1 is SGHRS and CDR2 is YFSETQ. The CDR3 totals 15 residues. The CDR3 coding sequence is TGCGCCAGCAGTGCAGGGACTAGCGGGGTCTACGAGCAGTACTTC. It specifies CASSAGTSGVYEQYF.

The chain combines TRBV9 with TRBJ1-2; TRBD1 aligns across 11 bases. The CDR3 runs 14 residues. With 0 bases clipped from V and 8 bases from J, the junction kept 3 bases outside the gene matches. The germline V gene encodes CDR1 SGDLS and CDR2 YYNGEE. The CDR3 nucleotides are TGTGCCAGCAGCGTAGGGACAGGGGGCGTGGGCTACACCTTC. The encoded protein is CASSVGTGGVGYTF.

The V gene is TRBV27, the J gene TRBJ2-5, with 9 positions matching TRBD1. The CDR3 has 17 residues. Trimming took 7 bases from V and 4 from J; bases not matched to a gene: 16. Germline lookup yields CDR1 MNHEY and CDR2 SMNVEV (reference sequence). As DNA, the CDR3 is TGTGCCAGCATGCTCGTAGGCGGGACAGGGAGGCGAGAGACCCAGTACTTC. It codes for CASMLVGGTGRRETQYF.

The chain combines TRBV14 with TRBJ1-2, with TRBD1 identical over 7 bases. Germline loops: CDR1 SGHDN, CDR2 FVKESK. V shed 1 base, J shed 7 bases, and the junction held 9 bases outside the gene matches. The CDR3 covers 15 residues. The CDR3 region has the DNA TGTGCCAGCAGCCAAGTTCAGACAGGGTGGAGTGGCTACACCTTC. Its protein product is CASSQVQTGWSGYTF.

The rearrangement uses TRBV6-5 and TRBJ2-7; tentatively, D is TRBD1 (5 bases). The CDR3 is made up of 14 amino acids. Per the germline V gene, CDR1 is MNHEY and CDR2 is SVGAGI. Deletions cut 2 bases from V and 0 bases from J, with 8 bases between. The CDR3 DNA sequence: TGTGCCAGCAGTTACCCGACAGCCTCCTACGAGCAGTACTTC. Translated, it gives CASSYPTASYEQYF.

J is TRBJ2-1 and V is TRBV12-5; a possible D gene is TRBD2 (6 bases). Germline V gene sequence: CDR1 LGHNT, CDR2 FRNRAP. The CDR3 covers 17 residues. V lost 4 bases and J lost 2, with 18 bases in between. The CDR3 DNA reads TGTGCTAGTGGTTCGCTGGGACTTTCAAACACCTACAATGAGCAGTTCTTC. This gives the protein CASGSLGLSNTYNEQFF.

The CDR3 loop is CASSYPGDRRTDTQYF. The CDR3 DNA follows: TGTGCCAGCAGTTACCCCGGGGACAGACGCACAGATACGCAGTATTTT. This sequence joins TRBV6-6 and TRBJ2-3; TRBD1 matches at 7 bases. The CDR3 is made up of 16 amino acids. The germline gives CDR1 MNHNY, CDR2 SVGAGI (reference sequence). Germline trimming cut 2 bases from V and 1 base from J; bases unmatched to any gene: 6.

J is TRBJ2-1 and V is TRBV2; 10 bases are a match to TRBD2. The trim removed 8 bases at V and 8 bases at J, leaving 12 bases unmatched. This CDR3 region has 15 residues. Per germline, CDR1 SNHLY and CDR2 FYNNEI. The CDR3 loop is CASSLSGGPGDEQFF. The CDR3 coding sequence is TGTGCCAGCTCCCTTAGCGGGGGGCCGGGGGATGAGCAGTTCTTC.

CDR3 loop: CASSSPGQNYEQYF. CDR3 nucleotide sequence: TGTGCCAGCAGCTCGCCGGGACAGAACTACGAGCAGTACTTC. V and J are TRBV27 and TRBJ2-7; TRBD1 matches 7 bases. Trimming cost V 6 bases and J 3 bases; bases outside gene matches: 8. From germline, CDR1 is MNHEY and CDR2 SMNVEV (reference sequence). This CDR3 has 14 residues.

To note about this clone: The identical CDR3 is also encoded by other nucleotide sequences in the sample. The genes are TRBV5-1 and TRBJ2-7, with D hard to call. This CDR3 region has 13 residues. CDR1 SGHRS and CDR2 YFSETQ come from the germline V gene. V was shortened by 5 bases and J by 3 bases, with 12 bases between the two germline ends. The CDR3 coding sequence is TGCGCCAGCAGATCTAGTGGAAGCTACGAGCAGTACTTC. Translated, it gives CASRSSGSYEQYF.

This clone is a singleton in its sample. The chain combines TRBV11-2 with TRBJ1-2, with a possible D match to TRBD1 (5 bases). CDR1 is SGHAT, CDR2 FQNNGV, per germline. The CDR3 covers 14 residues. V was trimmed by 1 base and J by 8 bases, leaving 14 bases between them. The CDR3 is CASSLVGPGSGYTF. DNA for the CDR3: TGTGCCAGCAGCTTAGTTGGGCCAGGGTCCGGCTACACCTTC.

This CDR3 reads CAISESGGSSQPQHF. The CDR3 nucleotides read TGTGCCATCAGTGAGTCGGGCGGGTCGAGTCAGCCCCAGCATTTT. The J gene is TRBJ1-5, the V gene TRBV10-3; D gene unclear. With 0 bases removed from V and 6 bases from J, the gap between germline ends came to 12 bases. CDR1 is ENHRY, CDR2 SYGVKD, per germline. The CDR3 sequence is 15 residues long.